This T cell receptor beta chain was obtained from a study of CD8 T cells in ankylosing spondylitis. Of note for this clonotype: The antigen is not known.

Study-level findings and limits: Researchers report that disease-linked clones proved CD8+ and relatively rare in peripheral blood. What seemed typical of ankylosing spondylitis blood was a TCR beta motif built from roughly 8 highly homologous variants.

This CDR3 is 13 amino acids long. V lost 7 bases and J lost 10, with 17 bases in between. From the 5' RACE reads, TCRdb called clonotypes with MiXCR, one entry per CDR3 protein. The sample lists 250,000 to 350,000 distinct CDR3 sequences, roughly 20% occurring once. Sequenced material: blood, either unsorted or a sorted T cell fraction (not recorded which). The sequence derives from a female donor with ankylosing spondylitis or in good health (not recorded which). The chain employs TRBV12-3 or TRBV12-4 and TRBJ2-1; a possible D gene is TRBD2 (6 bases). The CDR3 spells CASTFGGSGEQFF. In nucleotides, the CDR3 is TGTGCCAGCACTTTTGGGGGGAGTGGGGAGCAGTTCTTC.